This is a list of T cell receptor beta chains from one sample in a study of early T cells in non-severe SARS-CoV-2 infection. One entry per CDR3 protein, called by TCRdb with MiXCR from the 5' RACE reads. The sample lists more than 55,000 distinct CDR3 sequences; under 15% were seen once. The material sequenced was whole blood. These receptor sequences come from an adult who was a healthcare worker with PCR-confirmed SARS-CoV-2 infection or an uninfected control (not recorded which). Both conserved end residues are part of each CDR3. Each record gives: CDR3 protein, CDR3 DNA, V gene, J gene, D gene, clone size. The D gene is left open where the match is weak. Size is omitted from some rows. Given values are once, few, many or a class for expanded clones.

CDR3: CSANLLAGATDTQYF
DNA: TGCAGTGCTAACCTACTAGCGGGGGCCACAGATACGCAGTATTTT
V: TRBV20-1
J: TRBJ2-3
D: TRBD2
size: NA

CDR3: CASSLVVSLASGGASTDTQYF
DNA: TGTGCCAGCAGTTTAGTCGTTTCGTTGGCTAGCGGGGGGGCTAGCACAGATACGCAGTATTTT
V: TRBV12-3/TRBV12-4
J: TRBJ2-3
D: TRBD2
size: NA

CDR3: CASSEFVGGAGGELFF
DNA: TGTGCCAGCAGCGAATTCGTCGGGGGGGCTGGCGGGGAGCTGTTTTTT
V: TRBV28
J: TRBJ2-2
D: TRBD2
size: few

CDR3: CATTPFWTNTGELFF
DNA: TGTGCCACTACCCCCTTCTGGACGAACACCGGGGAGCTGTTTTTT
V: TRBV19
J: TRBJ2-2
D: NA
size: NA

CDR3: CASSTGTPDTGELFF
DNA: TGTGCCAGTAGTACCGGGACACCGGACACCGGGGAGCTGTTTTTT
V: TRBV19
J: TRBJ2-2
D: NA
size: NA

CDR3: CAISERLGADTEAFF
DNA: TGTGCCATCAGTGAGAGGCTGGGGGCAGACACTGAAGCTTTCTTT
V: TRBV10-3
J: TRBJ1-1
D: NA
size: few

CDR3: CSARIGDTEAFF
DNA: TGCAGTGCTAGAATAGGGGACACTGAAGCTTTCTTT
V: TRBV20-1
J: TRBJ1-1
D: NA
size: many

CDR3: CASSSHNEQFF
DNA: TGTGCCAGCAGCTCCCACAATGAGCAGTTCTTC
V: TRBV6-2/TRBV6-3
J: TRBJ2-1
D: NA
size: many

CDR3: CASSLDPGNEQFF
DNA: TGTGCCAGCAGTTTGGACCCCGGGAATGAGCAGTTCTTC
V: TRBV27
J: TRBJ2-1
D: NA
size: few

CDR3: CASRAGAYEQYF
DNA: TGTGCCAGCAGGGCAGGGGCCTACGAGCAGTACTTC
V: TRBV3-1
J: TRBJ2-7
D: NA
size: few

CDR3: CASSAGLAAVDNEQFF
DNA: TGTGCCAGCAGCGCCGGACTAGCGGCCGTGGACAATGAGCAGTTCTTC
V: TRBV2
J: TRBJ2-1
D: TRBD2
size: many

CDR3: CASSLVGEETQYF
DNA: TGTGCCAGCAGCTTGGTCGGGGAAGAGACCCAGTACTTC
V: TRBV5-4
J: TRBJ2-5
D: NA
size: many

CDR3: CASSSRPGGQETQYF
DNA: TGTGCCAGCAGCTCCCGTCCGGGGGGGCAAGAGACCCAGTACTTC
V: TRBV9
J: TRBJ2-5
D: TRBD2
size: few

CDR3: CSVWNTEAFF
DNA: TGCAGCGTCTGGAACACTGAAGCTTTCTTT
V: TRBV29-1
J: TRBJ1-1
D: NA
size: NA

CDR3: CASPPGPLNTEAFF
DNA: TGTGCCAGCCCCCCAGGTCCCTTAAACACTGAAGCTTTCTTT
V: TRBV21-1
J: TRBJ1-1
D: NA
size: few

CDR3: CASSLVALNTEAFF
DNA: TGTGCCAGCAGTTTAGTGGCCCTTAACACTGAAGCTTTCTTT
V: TRBV27
J: TRBJ1-1
D: NA
size: NA

CDR3: CASSPGGTDTQYF
DNA: TGTGCCAGCAGCCCTGGGGGGACAGATACGCAGTATTTT
V: TRBV28
J: TRBJ2-3
D: NA
size: medium-sized

CDR3: CASSYYGGEEPQHF
DNA: TGTGCCAGCAGTTACTATGGGGGGGAGGAGCCCCAGCATTTT
V: TRBV6-5
J: TRBJ1-5
D: NA
size: many

CDR3: CASSQGSSGGYRDTQYF
DNA: TGTGCCAGCAGCCAAGGCTCGTCGGGGGGCTATAGAGATACGCAGTATTTT
V: TRBV4-2
J: TRBJ2-3
D: NA
size: NA

CDR3: CASSGVRGGWRETQYF
DNA: TGTGCCAGCAGCGGGGTTCGAGGGGGATGGCGAGAGACCCAGTACTTC
V: TRBV7-9
J: TRBJ2-5
D: NA
size: few

CDR3: CASSFRTGNYGYTF
DNA: TGTGCCAGCAGTTTTCGGACAGGGAACTATGGCTACACCTTC
V: TRBV27
J: TRBJ1-2
D: TRBD1
size: many

CDR3: CASSYSRGIANYGYTF
DNA: TGTGCCAGCAGTTACTCAAGAGGAATCGCTAACTATGGCTACACCTTC
V: TRBV6-5
J: TRBJ1-2
D: NA
size: few

CDR3: CSASLGVNNSPLHF
DNA: TGCAGTGCTAGTCTAGGTGTTAATAATTCACCCCTCCACTTT
V: TRBV20-1
J: TRBJ1-6
D: NA
size: few

CDR3: CASSLVQGAKNIQYF
DNA: TGTGCCAGCAGCTTAGTGCAGGGGGCCAAAAACATTCAGTACTTC
V: TRBV7-2
J: TRBJ2-4
D: NA
size: many

CDR3: CASSRQDYYGYTF
DNA: TGTGCCAGCAGCAGACAGGACTACTATGGCTACACCTTC
V: TRBV13
J: TRBJ1-2
D: NA
size: many

CDR3: CASSPLSGTGAPRSYGYTF
DNA: TGTGCCAGCTCACCACTATCCGGGACAGGGGCCCCTCGCTCCTATGGCTACACCTTC
V: TRBV18
J: TRBJ1-2
D: TRBD1
size: NA

CDR3: CASTPSAGGNTIYF
DNA: TGTGCCAGCACCCCGTCGGCAGGTGGAAACACCATATATTTT
V: TRBV12-3/TRBV12-4
J: TRBJ1-3
D: NA
size: NA

CDR3: CASSLSWGGEQFF
DNA: TGTGCCAGCAGTCTCTCGTGGGGGGGTGAGCAGTTCTTC
V: TRBV6-5
J: TRBJ2-1
D: TRBD2
size: many

CDR3: CSASHSYQETQYF
DNA: TGCAGTGCTAGCCACAGCTACCAAGAGACCCAGTACTTC
V: TRBV20-1
J: TRBJ2-5
D: NA
size: many

CDR3: CASSPRSGVYEQYF
DNA: TGTGCCAGCTCACCACGTTCAGGGGTCTACGAGCAGTACTTC
V: TRBV18
J: TRBJ2-7
D: NA
size: few

CDR3: CSVGALLGTEAFF
DNA: TGCAGCGTTGGGGCCTTATTAGGTACTGAAGCTTTCTTT
V: TRBV29-1
J: TRBJ1-1
D: NA
size: NA

CDR3: CAISLDGGTEAFF
DNA: TGTGCCATCAGCTTGGACGGCGGCACTGAAGCTTTCTTT
V: TRBV10-3
J: TRBJ1-1
D: NA
size: many

CDR3: CASSIGTQSQETQYF
DNA: TGCGCCAGCAGCATCGGGACCCAAAGCCAAGAGACCCAGTACTTC
V: TRBV5-1
J: TRBJ2-5
D: NA
size: many

CDR3: CAISPSGQEETQYF
DNA: TGTGCCATCAGTCCTAGCGGCCAGGAAGAGACCCAGTACTTC
V: TRBV10-3
J: TRBJ2-5
D: TRBD2
size: many

CDR3: CASSTIISGGAGELFF
DNA: TGTGCCAGCAGCACAATAATTAGCGGGGGAGCCGGGGAGCTGTTTTTT
V: TRBV27
J: TRBJ2-2
D: TRBD2
size: few

CDR3: CSVVAGRDRGTDTQYF
DNA: TGCAGCGTTGTGGCGGGCCGGGACAGGGGGACAGATACGCAGTATTTT
V: TRBV29-1
J: TRBJ2-3
D: TRBD1
size: medium-sized

CDR3: CASSVGRVAENTIYF
DNA: TGTGCCAGCAGCGTAGGCAGGGTAGCTGAAAACACCATATATTTT
V: TRBV9
J: TRBJ1-3
D: NA
size: many

CDR3: CASSPGPSYEQYF
DNA: TGTGCCAGCAGTCCAGGGCCTTCCTACGAGCAGTACTTC
V: TRBV9
J: TRBJ2-7
D: NA
size: few

CDR3: CASTSVQGSTGELFF
DNA: TGCGCCAGCACATCAGTACAGGGATCAACCGGGGAGCTGTTTTTT
V: TRBV5-1
J: TRBJ2-2
D: NA
size: NA

CDR3: CASSHLDRPAQGEKLFF
DNA: TGTGCCAGCAGCCACCTCGACAGGCCCGCGCAGGGGGAAAAACTGTTTTTT
V: TRBV4-2
J: TRBJ1-4
D: NA
size: many

CDR3: CASTRAPGTEAFF
DNA: TGTGCCAGCACCCGGGCGCCGGGCACTGAAGCTTTCTTT
V: TRBV9
J: TRBJ1-1
D: NA
size: few

CDR3: CASSPPVRDTQYF
DNA: TGTGCCAGCTCACCACCGGTGAGAGATACGCAGTATTTT
V: TRBV18
J: TRBJ2-3
D: NA
size: few

CDR3: CSASALSTDTQYF
DNA: TGCAGTGCTAGTGCCCTTTCCACAGATACGCAGTATTTT
V: TRBV20-1
J: TRBJ2-3
D: NA
size: few

CDR3: CSAGTDLTDTQYF
DNA: TGCAGTGCTGGGACGGACCTTACAGATACGCAGTATTTT
V: TRBV20-1
J: TRBJ2-3
D: NA
size: NA

CDR3: CASSLIPSVITDTQYF
DNA: TGTGCCAGCAGCCTCATCCCTAGCGTGATCACAGATACGCAGTATTTT
V: TRBV9
J: TRBJ2-3
D: NA
size: NA